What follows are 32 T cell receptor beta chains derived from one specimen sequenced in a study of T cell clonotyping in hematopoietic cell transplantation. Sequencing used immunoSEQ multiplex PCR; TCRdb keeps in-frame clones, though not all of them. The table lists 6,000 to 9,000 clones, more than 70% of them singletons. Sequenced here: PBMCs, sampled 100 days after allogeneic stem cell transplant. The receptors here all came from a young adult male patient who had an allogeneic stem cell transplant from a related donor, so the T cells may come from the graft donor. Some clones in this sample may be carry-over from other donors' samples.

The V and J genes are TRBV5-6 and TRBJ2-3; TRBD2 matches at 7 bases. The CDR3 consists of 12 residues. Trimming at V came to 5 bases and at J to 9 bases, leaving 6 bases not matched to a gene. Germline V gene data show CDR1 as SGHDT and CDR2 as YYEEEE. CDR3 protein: CASSPGGWTQYF. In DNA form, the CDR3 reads TGTGCCAGCAGTCCCGGGGGGTGGACGCAGTATTTT. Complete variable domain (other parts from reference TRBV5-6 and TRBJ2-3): DAGVTQSPTHLIKTRGQQVTLRCSPKSGHDTVSWYQQALGQGPQFIFQYYEEEERQRGNFPDRFSGHQFPNYSSELNVNALLLGDSALYLCASSPGGWTQYFGPGTRLTVL.

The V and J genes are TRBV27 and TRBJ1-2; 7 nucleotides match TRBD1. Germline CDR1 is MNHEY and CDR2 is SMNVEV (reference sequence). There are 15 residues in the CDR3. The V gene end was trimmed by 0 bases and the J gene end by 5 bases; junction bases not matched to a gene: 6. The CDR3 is CASSLSYRGGYGYTF. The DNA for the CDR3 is TGTGCCAGCAGTTTATCGTACAGGGGTGGATATGGCTACACCTTC.

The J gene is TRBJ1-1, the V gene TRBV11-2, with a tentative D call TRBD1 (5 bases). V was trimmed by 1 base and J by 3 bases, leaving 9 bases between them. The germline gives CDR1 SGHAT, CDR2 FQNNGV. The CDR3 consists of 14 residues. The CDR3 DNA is TGTGCCAGCAGCTTAGTGGGGGGTGACACTGAAGCTTTCTTT. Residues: CASSLVGGDTEAFF.

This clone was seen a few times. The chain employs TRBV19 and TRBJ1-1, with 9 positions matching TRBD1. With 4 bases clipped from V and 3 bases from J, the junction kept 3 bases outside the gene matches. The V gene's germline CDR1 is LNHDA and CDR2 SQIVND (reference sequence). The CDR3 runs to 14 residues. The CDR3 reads CASSRDRAYTEAFF. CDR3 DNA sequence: TGTGCCAGTAGTAGGGACAGGGCGTACACTGAAGCTTTCTTT.

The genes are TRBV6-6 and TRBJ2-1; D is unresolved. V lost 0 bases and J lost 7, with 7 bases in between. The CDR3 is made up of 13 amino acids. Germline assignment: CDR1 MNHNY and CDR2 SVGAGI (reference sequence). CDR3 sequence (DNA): TGTGCCAGCAGTTACTCGGGGTCGAATGAGCAGTTCTTC. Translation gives CASSYSGSNEQFF.

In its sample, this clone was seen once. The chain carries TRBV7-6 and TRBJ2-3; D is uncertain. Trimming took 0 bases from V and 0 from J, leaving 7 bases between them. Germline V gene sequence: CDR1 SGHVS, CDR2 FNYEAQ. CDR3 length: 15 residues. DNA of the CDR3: TGTGCCAGCAGCTTAGCATCCGACAGCACAGATACGCAGTATTTT. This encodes CASSLASDSTDTQYF.

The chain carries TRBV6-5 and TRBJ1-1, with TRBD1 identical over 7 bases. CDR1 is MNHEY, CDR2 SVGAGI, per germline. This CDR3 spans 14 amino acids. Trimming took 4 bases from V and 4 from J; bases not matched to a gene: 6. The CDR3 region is CASSLGGGSTEAFF. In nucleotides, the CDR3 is TGTGCCAGCAGTTTAGGGGGCGGGAGCACTGAAGCTTTCTTT.

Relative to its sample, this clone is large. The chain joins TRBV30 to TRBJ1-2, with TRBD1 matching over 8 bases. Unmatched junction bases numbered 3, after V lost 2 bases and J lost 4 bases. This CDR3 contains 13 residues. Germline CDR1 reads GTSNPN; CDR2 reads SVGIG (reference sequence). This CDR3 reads CAWSSTGGYGYTF. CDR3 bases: TGTGCCTGGAGTTCCACAGGGGGCTATGGCTACACCTTC.

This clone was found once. Here the CDR3 reads CASSFRTSGTYEQYV. The CDR3 DNA sequence: TGTGCCAGCAGTTTTAGGACTAGCGGTACCTACGAGCAGTACGTC. The chain carries TRBV6-6 and TRBJ2-7, with TRBD2 matching 10 bases. The CDR3 loop spans 15 amino acids. The germline gives CDR1 MNHNY, CDR2 SVGAGI (reference sequence). Trimming removed 4 bases from V and 2 bases from J; junction bases left unmatched: 5.

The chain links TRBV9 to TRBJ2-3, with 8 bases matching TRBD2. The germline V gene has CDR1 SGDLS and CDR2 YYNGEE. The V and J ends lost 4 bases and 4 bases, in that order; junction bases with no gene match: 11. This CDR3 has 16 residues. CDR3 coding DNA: TGTGCCAGCAGCCCCCGGTCAGCGGGGGCGGCAGATACGCAGTATTTT. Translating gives CASSPRSAGAADTQYF. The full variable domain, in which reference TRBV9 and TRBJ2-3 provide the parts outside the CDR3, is DSGVTQTPKHLITATGQRVTLRCSPRSGDLSVYWYQQSLDQGLQFLIQYYNGEERAKGNILERFSAQQFPDLHSELNLSSLELGDSALYFCASSPRSAGAADTQYFGPGTRLTVL.

The CDR3, as DNA: TGTGCCAGCAGTTTACCTAGCGGGAGAGGGGAGCAGTACGTC. Amino acids: CASSLPSGRGEQYV. This rearrangement joins TRBV28 to TRBJ2-7; TRBD2 agrees at 10 bases. This CDR3 contains 14 residues. From germline, CDR1 is MDHEN and CDR2 SYDVKM. V gave up 2 bases and J gave up 7 bases; unmatched junction bases: 5.

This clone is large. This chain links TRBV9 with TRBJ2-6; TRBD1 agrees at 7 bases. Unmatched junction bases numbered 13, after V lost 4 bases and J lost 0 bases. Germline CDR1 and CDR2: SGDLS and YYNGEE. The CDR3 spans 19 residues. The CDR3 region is CASSPQGVAYSSGANVLTF. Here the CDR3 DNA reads TGTGCCAGCAGCCCCCAGGGGGTAGCCTATTCCTCTGGGGCCAACGTCCTGACTTTC.

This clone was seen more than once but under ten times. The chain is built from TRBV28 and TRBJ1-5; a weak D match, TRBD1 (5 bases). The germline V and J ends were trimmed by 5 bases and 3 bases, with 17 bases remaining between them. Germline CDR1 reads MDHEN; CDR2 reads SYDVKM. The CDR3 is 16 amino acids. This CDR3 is CASSPLREGINQPQHF. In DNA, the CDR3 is TGTGCCAGCAGTCCCTTAAGAGAGGGGATCAATCAGCCCCAGCATTTT. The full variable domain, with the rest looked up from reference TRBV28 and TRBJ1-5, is DVKVTQSSRYLVKRTGEKVFLECVQDMDHENMFWYRQDPGLGLRLIYFSYDVKMKEKGDIPEGYSVSREKKERFSLILESASTNQTSMYLCASSPLREGINQPQHFGDGTRLSIL.

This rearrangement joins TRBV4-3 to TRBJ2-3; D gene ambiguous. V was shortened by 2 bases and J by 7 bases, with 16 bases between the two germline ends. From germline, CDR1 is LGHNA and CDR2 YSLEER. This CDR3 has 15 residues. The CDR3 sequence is CASSQRSGRLNTQYF. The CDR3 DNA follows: TGCGCCAGCAGCCAAAGGTCGGGCAGGCTAAATACGCAGTATTTT.

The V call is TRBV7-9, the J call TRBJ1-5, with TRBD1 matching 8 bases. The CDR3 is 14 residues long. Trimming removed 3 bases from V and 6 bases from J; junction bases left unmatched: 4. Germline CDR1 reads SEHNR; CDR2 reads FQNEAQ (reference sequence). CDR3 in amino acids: CASSFGQGGQPQHF. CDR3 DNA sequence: TGTGCCAGCAGCTTCGGACAGGGTGGTCAGCCCCAGCATTTT.

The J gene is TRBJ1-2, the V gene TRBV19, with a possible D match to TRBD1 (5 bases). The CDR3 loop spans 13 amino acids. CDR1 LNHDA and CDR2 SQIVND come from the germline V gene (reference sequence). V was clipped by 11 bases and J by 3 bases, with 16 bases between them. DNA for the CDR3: TGTGCCGCCTCGTTCGGGACGGACTATGGCTACACCTTC. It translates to CAASFGTDYGYTF.

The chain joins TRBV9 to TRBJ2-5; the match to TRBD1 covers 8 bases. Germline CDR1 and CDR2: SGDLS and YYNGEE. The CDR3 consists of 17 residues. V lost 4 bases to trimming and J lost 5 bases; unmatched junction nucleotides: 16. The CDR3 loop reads CASSHRQGQGSMETQYF. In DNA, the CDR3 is TGTGCCAGCAGCCACCGACAGGGGCAAGGTAGTATGGAGACCCAGTACTTC.

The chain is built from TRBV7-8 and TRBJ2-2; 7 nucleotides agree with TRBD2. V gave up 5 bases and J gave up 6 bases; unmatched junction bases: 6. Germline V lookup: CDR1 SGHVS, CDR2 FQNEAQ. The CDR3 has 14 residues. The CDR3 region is CASSPAGVAGELFF. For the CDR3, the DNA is TGTGCCAGCAGCCCCGCGGGAGTCGCCGGGGAGCTGTTTTTT.

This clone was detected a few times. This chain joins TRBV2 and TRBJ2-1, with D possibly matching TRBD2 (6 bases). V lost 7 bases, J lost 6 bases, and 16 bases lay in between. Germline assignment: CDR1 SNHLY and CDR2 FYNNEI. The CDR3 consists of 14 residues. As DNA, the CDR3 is TGTGCCAGCATCTGGGGGGTTTTAGGCAATGAGCAGTTCTTC. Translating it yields CASIWGVLGNEQFF. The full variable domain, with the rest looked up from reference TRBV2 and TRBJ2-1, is EPEVTQTPSHQVTQMGQEVILRCVPISNHLYFYWYRQILGQKVEFLVSFYNNEISEKSEIFDDQFSVERPDGSNFTLKIRSTKLEDSAMYFCASIWGVLGNEQFFGPGTRLTVL.

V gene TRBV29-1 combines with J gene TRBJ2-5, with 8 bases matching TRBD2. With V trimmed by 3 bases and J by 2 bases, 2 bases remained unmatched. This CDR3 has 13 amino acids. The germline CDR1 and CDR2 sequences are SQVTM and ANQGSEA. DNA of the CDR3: TGCAGCGTTGACGCTAGCGGGCAAGAGACCCAGTACTTC. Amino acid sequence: CSVDASGQETQYF.

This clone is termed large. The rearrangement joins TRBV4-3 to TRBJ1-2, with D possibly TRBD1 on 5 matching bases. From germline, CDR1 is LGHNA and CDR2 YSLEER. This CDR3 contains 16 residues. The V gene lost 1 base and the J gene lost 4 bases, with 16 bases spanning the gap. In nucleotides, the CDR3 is TGCGCCAGCAGCCAAGCCTCCAAGATGGGGGGCTATGGCTACACCTTC. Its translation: CASSQASKMGGYGYTF.

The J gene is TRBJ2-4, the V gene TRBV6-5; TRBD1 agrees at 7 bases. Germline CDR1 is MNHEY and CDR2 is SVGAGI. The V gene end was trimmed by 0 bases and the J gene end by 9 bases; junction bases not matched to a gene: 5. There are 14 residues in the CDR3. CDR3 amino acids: CASSYSTGSSIQYF. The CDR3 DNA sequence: TGTGCCAGCAGTTACTCGACAGGGTCGAGCATTCAGTACTTC.

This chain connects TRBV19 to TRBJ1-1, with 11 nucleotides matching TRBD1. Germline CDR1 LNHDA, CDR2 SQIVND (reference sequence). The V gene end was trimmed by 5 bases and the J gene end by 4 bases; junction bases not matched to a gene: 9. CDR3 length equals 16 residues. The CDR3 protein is CASSSRTGGPGTEAFF. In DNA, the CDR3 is TGTGCCAGTAGTTCCCGGACAGGGGGCCCGGGCACTGAAGCTTTCTTT. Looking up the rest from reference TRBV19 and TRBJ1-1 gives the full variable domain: DGGITQSPKYLFRKEGQNVTLSCEQNLNHDAMYWYRQDPGQGLRLIYYSQIVNDFQKGDIAEGYSVSREKKESFPLTVTSAQKNPTAFYLCASSSRTGGPGTEAFFGQGTRLTVV.

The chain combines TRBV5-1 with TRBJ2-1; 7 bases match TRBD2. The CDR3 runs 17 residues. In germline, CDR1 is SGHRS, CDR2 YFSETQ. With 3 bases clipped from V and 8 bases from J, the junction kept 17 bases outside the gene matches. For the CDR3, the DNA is TGCGCCAGCAGCTGGACCCCTGGAGGGAGGGCCGGGGATGAGCAGTTCTTC. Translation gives CASSWTPGGRAGDEQFF.

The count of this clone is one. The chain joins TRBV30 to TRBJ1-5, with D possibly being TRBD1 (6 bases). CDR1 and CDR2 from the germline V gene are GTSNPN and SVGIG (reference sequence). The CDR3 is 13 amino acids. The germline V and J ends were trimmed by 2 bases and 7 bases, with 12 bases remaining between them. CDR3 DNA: TGTGCCTGGAGTTCGGCAGGGGACCAGCCCCAGCATTTT. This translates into CAWSSAGDQPQHF.

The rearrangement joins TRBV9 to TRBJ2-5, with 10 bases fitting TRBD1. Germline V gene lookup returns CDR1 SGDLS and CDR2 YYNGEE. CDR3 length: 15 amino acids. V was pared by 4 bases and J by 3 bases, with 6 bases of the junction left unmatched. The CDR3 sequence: CASSLQGTGEETQYF. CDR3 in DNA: TGTGCCAGCAGCTTACAGGGGACAGGGGAAGAGACCCAGTACTTC.

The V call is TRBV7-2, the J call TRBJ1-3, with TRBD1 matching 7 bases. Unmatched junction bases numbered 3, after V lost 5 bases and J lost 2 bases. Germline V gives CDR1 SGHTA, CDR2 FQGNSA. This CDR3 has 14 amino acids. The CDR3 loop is CASSQGVTGNTIYF. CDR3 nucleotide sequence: TGTGCCAGCAGCCAGGGGGTTACTGGAAACACCATATATTTT.

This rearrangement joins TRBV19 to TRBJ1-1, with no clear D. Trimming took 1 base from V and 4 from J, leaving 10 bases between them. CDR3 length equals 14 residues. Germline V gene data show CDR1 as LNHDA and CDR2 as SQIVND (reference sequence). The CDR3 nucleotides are TGTGCCAGTAGTATAGGGCAGGCGACCACTGAAGCTTTCTTT. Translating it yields CASSIGQATTEAFF.

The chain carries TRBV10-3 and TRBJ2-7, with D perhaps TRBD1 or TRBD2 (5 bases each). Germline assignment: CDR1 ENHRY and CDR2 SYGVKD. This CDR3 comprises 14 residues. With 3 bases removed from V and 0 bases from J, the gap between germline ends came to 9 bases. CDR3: CAISDPGSSYEQYV. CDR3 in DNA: TGTGCCATCAGTGATCCAGGGAGCTCCTACGAGCAGTACGTC.

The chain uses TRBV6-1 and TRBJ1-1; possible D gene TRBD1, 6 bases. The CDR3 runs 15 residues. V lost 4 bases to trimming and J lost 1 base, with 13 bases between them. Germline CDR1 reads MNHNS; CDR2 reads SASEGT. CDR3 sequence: CASSVGGAANTEAFF. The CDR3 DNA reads TGTGCCAGCAGTGTTGGGGGGGCTGCGAACACTGAAGCTTTCTTT.

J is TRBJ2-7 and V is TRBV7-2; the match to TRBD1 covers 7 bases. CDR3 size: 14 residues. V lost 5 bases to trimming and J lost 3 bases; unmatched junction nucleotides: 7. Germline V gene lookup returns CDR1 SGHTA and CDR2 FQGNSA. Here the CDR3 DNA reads TGTGCCAGCAGCGACCCGGGACAGTTCTACGAGCAGTACGTC. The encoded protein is CASSDPGQFYEQYV.

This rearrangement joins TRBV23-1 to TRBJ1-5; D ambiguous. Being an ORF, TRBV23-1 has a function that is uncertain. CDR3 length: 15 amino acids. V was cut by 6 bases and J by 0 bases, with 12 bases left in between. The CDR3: CASSRSGFSNQPQHF. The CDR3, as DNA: TGCGCCAGCAGCCGGAGCGGTTTTAGCAATCAGCCCCAGCATTTT.